The TCR beta chain under discussion was sequenced for a study of T cell repertoires in cytomegalovirus infection. Study as a whole: Public TCR beta signatures provided an indication of both CMV infection and a matching HLA type.

Losses at the gene ends were 5 bases for V and 4 bases for J; bases not matched to a gene: 26. This CDR3 is built from 21 residues. Germline V CDR1 and CDR2: MNHNY, SVGAGI (reference sequence). TCRdb processed the reads anew with MiXCR; each CDR3 protein has one entry. This sample has fewer than 1,000,000 distinct CDR3 sequences, with 30% to 40% found just once. This clonotype was detected a few times. Its antigen remains unidentified. The specimen comprised cultured CD8+ T cells from PBMCs, sampled from culture after CMV antigen stimulation. This chain uses TRBV6-6 with TRBJ2-4; 7 positions match TRBD1. This clonotype originated in a human donor in good health (CMV status not recorded). Some clones in this sample may be carry-over from other donors' samples. The chain's CDR3 is CASSRTNALPDRVREKNIQYF. CDR3 coding DNA: TGTGCCAGCAGTCGCACCAACGCCCTGCCAGACAGGGTGAGGGAGAAAAACATTCAGTACTTC.